The clone carrying this T cell receptor (beta chain) was observed a handful of times. Its specificity is not known. Treatment indicated: roughly 19 received Ad26.COV2.S at low or high dose, single or two shots; five or six received placebo; per-sample allocation not given. Specimens were obtained on day 63 following the first vaccine or placebo injection. This sample was included in a study of Ad26.COV2.S vaccination and SARS-CoV-2 variants. Study-level background: The authors gave Ad26.COV2.S intramuscularly, either once or twice 56 days apart.

Some clones are missing from TCRdb's copy, which holds only in-frame ones; the method was immunoSEQ multiplex PCR. The data hold approximately 350,000 clones, with around four fifths observed a single time. The CDR3 covers 16 residues. The germline V gene has CDR1 SEHNR and CDR2 FQNEAQ (reference sequence). The V segment lost 3 bases and the J segment 0 bases; nucleotides outside the gene matches: 5. The study, taken as a whole, reports: Responses of T cells in total may have been underestimated by the TCR breadth and depth analyses.

The clonotype originates from a person aged 18-65 years who received the Ad26.COV2.S COVID-19 vaccine or a placebo. This chain links TRBV7-9 with TRBJ1-1, with 9 nucleotides matching TRBD1. The source material was peripheral blood, sampled in a trial of Ad26.COV2.S vaccine versus placebo. Here the CDR3 DNA reads TGTGCCAGCAGCTTCGGACAGGGGATGGTGAACACTGAAGCTTTCTTT. Translation: CASSFGQGMVNTEAFF.